A single sample is the source of the 30 T cell receptor beta chains below, sequenced in a study of Tregs in tolerant kidney transplant recipients. Measured with immunoSEQ multiplex PCR; TCRdb has only the in-frame clones, and not every one. The listing records thousands of clones. The nonmyeloablative bone marrow transplants came from related graft donors, with transient mixed chimerism. Sequenced here: CD8+ T cells from blood (PBMCs), sampled 12 months after the transplant. These receptors all stem from a human patient who received a combined kidney and bone marrow transplant. Some T cells may have come from the graft donor.

For this clone: Its ends do not fully match the called genes, so a read error is possible. The read finishes 3 residues shy of the CDR3 end, and the germline J gene is used to complete it. V is TRBV4-2 and J is TRBJ2-1; 7 bases are a match to TRBD1. The V gene's germline CDR1 is LGHNA and CDR2 YNFKEQ. CDR3 length: 15 residues. The CDR3 sequence: CASSQWTGWDNEQFF. CDR3 DNA (partial): TGCGCCAGCAGCCAGTGGACAGGATGGGACAATGAG.

Points on this clone: From the germline J gene comes the end of the CDR3, since the read stops 3 residues before it. The chain employs TRBV5-1 and TRBJ2-7; the D is unclear. This CDR3 is 13 amino acids long. Germline V CDR1 and CDR2: SGHRS, YFSETQ. Trimming took off 0 bases at V and 2 bases at J, with 6 bases between the two ends. The CDR3 bases that were read are TGCGCCAGCAGCTTGGTTAGCACCTACGAG. Encoded protein: CASSLVSTYE. The CDR3 reads in full as CASSLVSTYEQYF.

As to this clone: The read falls 3 residues short of the CDR3 end, and the missing part is taken from the germline J gene. V and J are TRBV30 and TRBJ1-1; 11 bases match TRBD1. CDR3 length: 17 amino acids. The germline V gene encodes CDR1 GTSNPN and CDR2 SVGIG (reference sequence). The trim removed 1 base at V and 0 bases at J, leaving 7 bases unmatched. CDR3 amino acids: CAWSGDRGFGMNTEAFF. Incomplete CDR3 DNA: TGTGCCTGGAGTGGGGACAGGGGGTTTGGTATGAACACTGAA.

Regarding this clone: The read halts 3 residues ahead of the CDR3 end, with the missing end drawn from the germline J gene. The chain combines TRBV6-2 or TRBV6-3 with TRBJ2-1, with a tentative D call TRBD2 (6 bases). CDR3 length: 14 residues. V was cut by 2 bases and J by 8 bases, with 13 bases left in between. Germline V lookup: CDR1 MNHEY, CDR2 SVGEGT. The CDR3: CASSYIEGRYEQFF. The part of the CDR3 DNA that was read is TGTGCCAGCAGTTACATTGAGGGGAGGTATGAG.

Its frequency marks this clone as medium-sized. The read halts 3 residues ahead of the CDR3 end, with the missing end drawn from the germline J gene. The chain employs TRBV20-1 and TRBJ1-2; D uncertain. The CDR3 contains 13 residues. Germline lookup yields CDR1 DFQATT and CDR2 SNEGSKA (reference sequence). The germline V and J ends were trimmed by 0 bases and 6 bases, with 11 bases remaining between them. The CDR3 spells CSARDLQANGYTF. The covered CDR3 bases are TGCAGTGCTAGAGACCTCCAGGCCAATGGC.

A remark on this clone: The CDR3 end falls 3 residues outside the read, so it is completed with the germline J gene. This rearrangement joins TRBV2 to TRBJ2-5; unclear D gene. This CDR3 comprises 14 residues. V was trimmed by 6 bases and J by 5 bases, leaving 16 bases between them. Germline loops: CDR1 SNHLY, CDR2 FYNNEI. CDR3 DNA, as far as it was read: TGTGCCAGCAGCAGTAGTGCAGGTGGTGAGACC. This encodes CASSSSAGGET. The full CDR3 sequence reads CASSSSAGGETQYF. The variable domain in full, with the rest retrieved from reference TRBV2 and TRBJ2-5, is EPEVTQTPSHQVTQMGQEVILRCVPISNHLYFYWYRQILGQKVEFLVSFYNNEISEKSEIFDDQFSVERPDGSNFTLKIRSTKLEDSAMYFCASSSSAGGETQYFGPGTRLLVL.

Worth noting for this clone: The read comes to an end 3 residues before the CDR3 does, leaving the germline J gene to fill in the end. This chain joins TRBV6-1 and TRBJ2-7; TRBD1 agrees at 12 bases. Per the germline V gene, CDR1 is MNHNS and CDR2 is SASEGT. V shed 4 bases and J 6 bases; nucleotides not matched to a gene: 4. The CDR3 sequence is 14 residues long. The DNA read from the CDR3 is TGTGCCAGCAGTGGGGACAGGGGGCTGGTCGAG. Its translation: CASSGDRGLVE. The CDR3 in full is CASSGDRGLVEQYF.

For this clone: Read sequence stops 3 residues before the CDR3 end, and the germline J gene provides the missing end. This chain connects TRBV13 to TRBJ2-3; D is ambiguous. The length of the CDR3 is 17 residues. Trimming took off 6 bases at V and 0 bases at J, with 19 bases between the two ends. Germline CDR1 PRHDT, CDR2 FYEKMQ (reference sequence). The CDR3 is CASSSDAVASSTDTQYF. Incomplete CDR3 DNA: TGTGCCAGCAGTTCCGATGCAGTAGCATCTAGCACAGATACG. Full variable domain (missing parts from reference TRBV13 and TRBJ2-3): AAGVIQSPRHLIKEKRETATLKCYPIPRHDTVYWYQQGPGQDPQFLISFYEKMQSDKGSIPDRFSAQQFSDYHSELNMSSLELGDSALYFCASSSDAVASSTDTQYFGPGTRLTVL.

For this clone: The read falls 3 residues short of the CDR3 end, and the missing part is taken from the germline J gene. The rearrangement links TRBV7-8 to TRBJ2-1; a weak D match, TRBD2 (6 bases). CDR3 length equals 15 residues. The germline gives CDR1 SGHVS, CDR2 FQNEAQ. The V end was cut by 4 bases, the J end by 5 bases, with 15 bases between. The covered CDR3 bases are TGTGCCAGCAGCTCCCCGGGACTGCTTGACAATGAG. Protein: CASSSPGLLDNE. The entire CDR3 is CASSSPGLLDNEQFF.

A word on this clone: The read is 3 residues too short to cover the CDR3 end, so that end is filled in from the germline J gene. The chain combines TRBV28 with TRBJ2-7, with 9 bases that match TRBD1. V lost 7 bases, J lost 4 bases, and 11 bases stayed unmatched. The CDR3 covers 15 residues. Germline V gene lookup returns CDR1 MDHEN and CDR2 SYDVKM. The sequenced CDR3 bases are TGTGCCAGCACCCCTTTACAGGGGGCAAAGTACGAG. Protein sequence: CASTPLQGAKYE. The entire CDR3 protein is CASTPLQGAKYEQYF. Drawing the rest from reference TRBV28 and TRBJ2-7, the complete variable domain is DVKVTQSSRYLVKRTGEKVFLECVQDMDHENMFWYRQDPGLGLRLIYFSYDVKMKEKGDIPEGYSVSREKKERFSLILESASTNQTSMYLCASTPLQGAKYEQYFGPGTRLTVT.

Notes on this clone: The read finishes 3 residues shy of the CDR3 end, and the germline J gene is used to complete it. The rearrangement uses TRBV19 and TRBJ2-2, with TRBD2 identical over 10 bases. The CDR3 covers 16 residues. V shed 7 bases, J shed 1 base, and the junction held 6 bases outside the gene matches. Germline assignment: CDR1 LNHDA and CDR2 SQIVND (reference sequence). CDR3 residues: CASIGLAEGNTGELFF. The covered CDR3 bases are TGTGCCAGTATAGGACTAGCGGAGGGGAACACCGGGGAG.

On this clone itself: Coverage ceases 3 residues before the CDR3 finishes, and the germline J gene fills in the end. The rearrangement links TRBV30 to TRBJ1-1, with D tentatively TRBD1 (5 bases). The CDR3 is made up of 11 amino acids. Germline CDR1 reads GTSNPN; CDR2 reads SVGIG (reference sequence). CDR3 DNA (partial): TGTGCCTGGAGTCCATCAGGGGAA. Residues: CAWSPSGE. The whole CDR3 protein is CAWSPSGEAFF.

For this clone: The CDR3 extends 3 residues past the end of the read, so its final part is completed from the germline J gene. This chain uses TRBV6-1 with TRBJ2-3; 7 bases agree with TRBD2. The CDR3 loop spans 12 amino acids. J gave up 6 bases and V 4 bases, and 1 base lay outside the gene matches. Germline V gene lookup returns CDR1 MNHNS and CDR2 SASEGT. The CDR3 bases that were read are TGTGCCAGCAGTGTACTAGCGGATACG. This gives the protein CASSVLADT. The full CDR3 sequence reads CASSVLADTQYF.

Regarding this clone: Sequencing ends 3 residues short of the CDR3 end; the germline J gene provides the rest. The chain combines TRBV28 with TRBJ2-2, with D maybe TRBD1 (6 bases). From germline, CDR1 is MDHEN and CDR2 SYDVKM. The CDR3 sequence is 13 residues long. V dropped 5 bases and J dropped 4 bases, with 8 bases sitting between them. The DNA read from the CDR3 is TGTGCCAGCAGTATGGACAGCACCGGGGAG. Protein: CASSMDSTGE. The full-length CDR3 reads as CASSMDSTGELFF.

CDR3 DNA, as far as it was read: TGTGCCAGCAGCTTAGGTGCAGAAGGGTACGAG. It translates to CASSLGAEGYE. The full CDR3 sequence reads CASSLGAEGYEQYF. The chain uses TRBV7-6 and TRBJ2-7; the D is unclear. The read ends 3 residues early relative to the CDR3; the germline J gene fills the gap. Trimming pared 1 base from V and 4 bases from J, leaving 11 bases between. CDR3 length: 14 residues. Germline V gene sequence: CDR1 SGHVS, CDR2 FNYEAQ.

CDR3 amino acids: CASSSGIGNEQFF. The CDR3 bases that were read are TGTGCCAGCAGTAGCGGGATTGGCAATGAG. J is TRBJ2-1 and V is TRBV2; 7 bases map to TRBD2. Read data end 3 residues before the CDR3 end; the end is taken from the germline J gene. Germline loops: CDR1 SNHLY, CDR2 FYNNEI. CDR3 length equals 13 residues. V lost 5 bases, J lost 6 bases, and 4 bases stayed unmatched.

Points on this clone: The CDR3 end falls 3 residues outside the read, so it is completed with the germline J gene. V gene TRBV20-1 combines with J gene TRBJ2-1; 11 nucleotides line up with TRBD2. CDR1 DFQATT and CDR2 SNEGSKA come from the germline V gene (reference sequence). This CDR3 spans 14 amino acids. Trimming at V came to 7 bases and at J to 8 bases, leaving 10 bases not matched to a gene. The CDR3 DNA, read in part, is TGCAGTGGCCTGACTAGCGGGAAGGCGGATGAG. This sequence encodes CSGLTSGKADE. The CDR3 in its entirety is CSGLTSGKADEQFF.

In the case of this clone: The CDR3 end falls 3 residues outside the read, so it is completed with the germline J gene. The chain recombines TRBV20-1 with TRBJ2-7, with 7 nucleotides matching TRBD2. This CDR3 has 16 residues. The V and J ends lost 0 bases and 3 bases, in that order; junction bases with no gene match: 11. Germline V gene lookup returns CDR1 DFQATT and CDR2 SNEGSKA (reference sequence). The chain's CDR3 is CSARDPKLALVYEQYF. The CDR3 bases that were read are TGCAGTGCTAGAGATCCGAAACTAGCGTTAGTCTACGAG.

This clone is identified as medium-sized from frequency. The CDR3 end lies 3 residues beyond the end of the read and is filled in from the germline J gene. V gene TRBV5-5 combines with J gene TRBJ1-5; possible D gene TRBD1, 5 bases. Germline CDR1 reads SGHKS; CDR2 reads YYEKEE (reference sequence). The V end lost 2 bases, the J end lost 4 bases, and 7 bases lay between the germline ends. The CDR3 runs 13 residues. This CDR3 reads CASSFSGNQPQHF. The sequenced CDR3 bases are TGTGCCAGCAGCTTTTCAGGGAATCAGCCC.

CDR3 sequence reads: CASSFGQRRNTEAFF. The CDR3 bases that were read are TGTGCCAGCAGCTTTGGGCAAAGGCGGAACACTGAA. The chain recombines TRBV5-6 with TRBJ1-1, with no clear D. From the germline J gene comes the end of the CDR3, since the read stops 3 residues before it. Per germline, CDR1 SGHDT and CDR2 YYEEEE. The CDR3 runs 15 residues. Trimming shortened V by 2 bases and J by 1 base, and 12 bases separated the two germline ends.

As to this clone: Read coverage stops 3 residues before the CDR3 terminus; the germline J gene supplies the remainder. This chain uses TRBV7-3 with TRBJ2-1, with 10 positions matching TRBD2. The CDR3 extends over 14 amino acids. Germline V gives CDR1 SGHTA, CDR2 FQGTGA. V was clipped by 6 bases and J by 8 bases; unmatched bases: 7. The covered CDR3 bases are TGTGCCAGCAGGGCTAGCGGGAGTGTCCATGAG. Translated, it gives CASRASGSVHE. The whole CDR3 region reads CASRASGSVHEQFF.

About this clone itself: The DNA ends 3 residues before the CDR3 does, and the rest of the CDR3 is filled in from the germline J gene. The chain carries TRBV19 and TRBJ2-1; D uncertain. CDR3 size: 16 residues. From germline, CDR1 is LNHDA and CDR2 SQIVND (reference sequence). V was shortened by 0 bases and J by 5 bases, with 14 bases between the two germline ends. CDR3 DNA, as far as it was read: TGTGCCAGTAGTATAGATCGCGAAGGGTTAGACAATGAG. This sequence encodes CASSIDREGLDNE. The full CDR3 is CASSIDREGLDNEQFF.

A note on this clone: The CDR3 goes on 3 residues after the read ends, and that part is filled in from the germline J gene. The rearrangement joins TRBV5-4 to TRBJ2-7; TRBD1 agrees at 9 bases. This CDR3 is built from 13 residues. V lost 3 bases to trimming and J lost 6 bases; unmatched junction nucleotides: 4. Germline V CDR1 and CDR2: SGHNT, YYREEE (reference sequence). The CDR3 protein is CASSSGTGSEQYF. The sequenced CDR3 bases are TGTGCCAGCAGCTCAGGGACAGGGAGCGAG.

Of note for this clone: The sequence runs out 3 residues before the end of the CDR3; the remainder is reconstructed from the germline J gene. J is TRBJ2-2 and V is TRBV7-7; 12 bases are a match to TRBD1. Germline lookup yields CDR1 SSHAT and CDR2 FNYEAQ (reference sequence). This CDR3 comprises 15 residues. Trimming at V came to 5 bases and at J to 6 bases, leaving 4 bases not matched to a gene. The chain's CDR3 is CASSPGTGGPGELFF. The sequenced part of the CDR3 DNA is TGTGCCAGCAGCCCCGGGACAGGGGGCCCCGGGGAG.

Of note for this clone: Relative to the germline gene, one junction end is altered; a read error may explain this. The read ends 3 residues shy of where the CDR3 ends; the end is completed using the germline J gene. The chain employs TRBV19 and TRBJ2-3; TRBD1 might be the D (6 bases). CDR3 length equals 18 residues. CDR1 and CDR2 from the germline V gene are LNHDA and SQIVND (reference sequence). CDR3: CASSIGQGTSLVTDTQYF. The CDR3 DNA, read in part, is TGTGCCAGCAGTATCGGGCAGGGGACGAGTTTGGTCACAGATACG.

About this clone: The CDR3 goes on 3 residues after the read ends, and that part is filled in from the germline J gene. This sequence joins TRBV19 and TRBJ1-1; 9 bases are shared with TRBD1. Germline assignment: CDR1 LNHDA and CDR2 SQIVND (reference sequence). This CDR3 is built from 18 residues. V dropped 5 bases and J dropped 0; count of bases not matched to a gene: 13. Partial CDR3 DNA: TGTGCCAGTAGTGACCTAGACAGGGGGGAGAGTATGAACACTGAA. Its translation: CASSDLDRGESMNTE. The entire CDR3 protein reads CASSDLDRGESMNTEAFF.

Regarding this clone: The read is 3 residues too short to cover the CDR3 end, so that end is filled in from the germline J gene. This chain links TRBV5-6 with TRBJ2-5, with 7 bases fitting TRBD1. J gave up 3 bases and V 4 bases, and 3 bases lay outside the gene matches. This CDR3 is built from 13 residues. Germline CDR1 is SGHDT and CDR2 is YYEEEE. CDR3 loop: CASSTGQEETQYF. CDR3 DNA (partial): TGTGCCAGCAGCACCGGACAGGAAGAGACC.

A word on this clone: With the read ending 3 residues before the CDR3 end, the germline J gene is used to fill in that end. The chain is built from TRBV29-1 and TRBJ2-1, with TRBD2 matching over 13 bases. The V and J ends lost 6 bases and 8 bases, in that order; junction bases with no gene match: 7. Per the germline V gene, CDR1 is SQVTM and CDR2 is ANQGSEA. This CDR3 is 14 amino acids long. The sequenced CDR3 bases are TGCAGCGTCTACGGACTAGCGGGAGTTGATGAG. Its translation is CSVYGLAGVDE. The whole CDR3 protein reads CSVYGLAGVDEQFF.

Comment on this clone: The read falls 3 residues short of the CDR3 end, and the missing part is taken from the germline J gene. The rearrangement uses TRBV30 and TRBJ2-7; a possible D gene is TRBD2 (5 bases). V gave up 0 bases and J gave up 5 bases, with 8 bases separating them. The CDR3 is 12 amino acids. CDR1 and CDR2 from the germline V gene are GTSNPN and SVGIG (reference sequence). Incomplete CDR3 DNA: TGTGCCTGGAGTGTACTAGGAAACGAG. Translation gives CAWSVLGNE. The whole CDR3 is CAWSVLGNEQYF.

Notes on this clone: The CDR3 goes on 3 residues after the read ends, and that part is filled in from the germline J gene. The V and J genes are TRBV4-1 and TRBJ2-5; TRBD1 matches 9 bases. Germline trimming cut 2 bases from V and 5 bases from J; bases unmatched to any gene: 9. The CDR3 sequence is 16 residues long. The germline V gene has CDR1 MGHRA and CDR2 YSYEKL. The CDR3: CASSQLWTGDWETQYF. The CDR3 DNA, read in part, is TGCGCCAGCAGCCAATTGTGGACAGGGGATTGGGAGACC.